This T cell receptor beta chain derives from a study of shared clonotypes between healthy human individuals. About the research overall: A donor's plate count was three for CD4 naive and three for CD4 memory; CD8 naive had two and CD8 memory one.

Method: immunoSEQ multiplex PCR; TCRdb's copy keeps in-frame clones and lacks some. There are about 1 million clones in the sample; roughly 80% occur only once, and 1.4% to 1.5% lies in the top ten. This clonotype was obtained from a man between 18 and 35 years old in good health. The sequencing sample was made of memory CD4+ T cells sorted from blood. The subset denotes: CD45RA-negative fraction.

CDR3 coding DNA: TGTGCCTCCCGGGACCCTATGAACACTGAAGCTTTCTTT. Protein sequence: CASRDPMNTEAFF. This chain links TRBV19 with TRBJ1-1; D possibly corresponds to TRBD1 (5 bases). The CDR3 is 13 residues long. Between the trimmed V and J ends, which lost 11 bases and 0 bases, there was a span of 13 bases. The germline V gene has CDR1 LNHDA and CDR2 SQIVND (reference sequence).